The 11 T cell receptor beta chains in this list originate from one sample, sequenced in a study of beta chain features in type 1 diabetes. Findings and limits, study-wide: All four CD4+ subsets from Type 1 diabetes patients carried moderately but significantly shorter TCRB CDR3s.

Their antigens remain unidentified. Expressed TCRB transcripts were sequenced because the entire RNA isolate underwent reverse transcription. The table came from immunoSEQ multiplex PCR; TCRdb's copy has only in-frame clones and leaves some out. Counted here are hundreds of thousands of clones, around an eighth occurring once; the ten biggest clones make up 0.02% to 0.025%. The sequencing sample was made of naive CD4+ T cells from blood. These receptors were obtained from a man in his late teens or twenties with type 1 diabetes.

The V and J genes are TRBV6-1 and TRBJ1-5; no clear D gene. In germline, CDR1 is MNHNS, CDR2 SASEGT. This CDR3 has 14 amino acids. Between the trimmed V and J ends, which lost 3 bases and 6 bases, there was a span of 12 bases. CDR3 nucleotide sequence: TGTGCCAGCAGTGATGTAGGGTTGGTTCAGCCCCAGCATTTT. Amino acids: CASSDVGLVQPQHF.

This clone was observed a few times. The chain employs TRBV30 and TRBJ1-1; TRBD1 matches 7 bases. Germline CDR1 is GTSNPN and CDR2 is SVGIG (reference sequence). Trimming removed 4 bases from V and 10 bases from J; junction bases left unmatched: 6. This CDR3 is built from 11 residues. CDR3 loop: CAWKMQGGAFF. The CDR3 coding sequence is TGTGCCTGGAAAATGCAGGGGGGAGCTTTCTTT.

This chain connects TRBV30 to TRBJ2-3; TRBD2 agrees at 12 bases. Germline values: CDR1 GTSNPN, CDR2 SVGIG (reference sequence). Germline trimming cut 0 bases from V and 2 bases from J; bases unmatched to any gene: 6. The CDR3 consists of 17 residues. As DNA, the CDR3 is TGTGCCTGGAGTGTAACCCGGACTAGCGGGGTCACAGATACGCAGTATTTT. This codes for CAWSVTRTSGVTDTQYF.

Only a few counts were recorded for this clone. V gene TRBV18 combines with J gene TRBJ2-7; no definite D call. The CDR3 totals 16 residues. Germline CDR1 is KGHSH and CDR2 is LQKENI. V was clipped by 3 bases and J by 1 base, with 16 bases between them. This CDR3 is CASSPPHFGDSYEQYF. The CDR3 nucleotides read TGTGCCAGCTCACCGCCTCATTTTGGGGATTCCTACGAGCAGTACTTC. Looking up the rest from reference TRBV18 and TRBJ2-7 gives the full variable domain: NAGVMQNPRHLVRRRGQEARLRCSPMKGHSHVYWYRQLPEEGLKFMVYLQKENIIDESGMPKERFSAEFPKEGPSILRIQQVVRGDSAAYFCASSPPHFGDSYEQYFGPGTRLTVT.

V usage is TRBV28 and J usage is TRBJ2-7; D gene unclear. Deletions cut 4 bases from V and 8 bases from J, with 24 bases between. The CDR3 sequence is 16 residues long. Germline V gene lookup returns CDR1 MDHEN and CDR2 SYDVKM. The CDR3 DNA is TGTGCCAGCAGTTCCTCGCGAGGACCCCGTTTTAGTCAGCAGTACTTC. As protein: CASSSSRGPRFSQQYF. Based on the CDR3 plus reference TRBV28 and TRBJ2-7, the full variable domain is DVKVTQSSRYLVKRTGEKVFLECVQDMDHENMFWYRQDPGLGLRLIYFSYDVKMKEKGDIPEGYSVSREKKERFSLILESASTNQTSMYLCASSSSRGPRFSQQYFGPGTRLTVT.

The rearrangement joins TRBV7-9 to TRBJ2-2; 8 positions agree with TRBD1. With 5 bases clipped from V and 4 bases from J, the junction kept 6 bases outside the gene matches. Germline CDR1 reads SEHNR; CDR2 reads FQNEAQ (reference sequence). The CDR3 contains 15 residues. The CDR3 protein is CASSPRQGLTGELFF. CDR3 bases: TGTGCCAGCAGCCCTCGACAGGGGCTCACCGGGGAGCTGTTTTTT.

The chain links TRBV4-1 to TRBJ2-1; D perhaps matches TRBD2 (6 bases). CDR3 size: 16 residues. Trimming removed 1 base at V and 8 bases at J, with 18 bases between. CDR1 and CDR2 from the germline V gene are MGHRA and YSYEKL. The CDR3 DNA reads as TGCGCCAGCAGCCAAGGGCAAGGGCCACCGGGAGATGAGCAGTTCTTC. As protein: CASSQGQGPPGDEQFF.

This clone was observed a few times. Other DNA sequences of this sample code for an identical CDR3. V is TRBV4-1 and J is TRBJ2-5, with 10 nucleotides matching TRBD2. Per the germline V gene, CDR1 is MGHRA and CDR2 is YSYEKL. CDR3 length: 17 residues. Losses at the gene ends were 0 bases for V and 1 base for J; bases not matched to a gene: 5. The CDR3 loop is CASSQDRVAGGQETQYF. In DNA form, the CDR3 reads TGCGCCAGCAGCCAAGATCGAGTAGCGGGGGGCCAAGAGACCCAGTACTTC.

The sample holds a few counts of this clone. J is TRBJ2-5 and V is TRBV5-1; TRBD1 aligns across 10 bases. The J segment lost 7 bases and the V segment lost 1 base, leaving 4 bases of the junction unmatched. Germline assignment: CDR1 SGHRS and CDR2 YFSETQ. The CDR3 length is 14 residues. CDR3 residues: CASSLIGQGGTQYF. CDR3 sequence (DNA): TGCGCCAGCAGCTTGATCGGACAGGGGGGGACCCAGTACTTC.

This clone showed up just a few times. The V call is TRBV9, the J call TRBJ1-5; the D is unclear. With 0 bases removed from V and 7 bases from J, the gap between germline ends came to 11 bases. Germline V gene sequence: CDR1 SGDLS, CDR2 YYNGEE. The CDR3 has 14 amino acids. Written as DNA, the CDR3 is TGTGCCAGCAGCGTAGGAATTACCGAGCAGCCCCAGCATTTT. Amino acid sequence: CASSVGITEQPQHF.

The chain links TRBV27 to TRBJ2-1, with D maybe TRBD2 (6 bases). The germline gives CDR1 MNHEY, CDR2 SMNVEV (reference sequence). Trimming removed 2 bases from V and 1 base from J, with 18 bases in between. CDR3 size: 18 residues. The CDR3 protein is CASSLTPLGRSSYNEQFF. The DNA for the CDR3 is TGTGCCAGCAGTTTAACTCCCCTAGGGAGGAGTTCCTACAATGAGCAGTTCTTC.